This TCR beta chain derives from a study of T cell changes during pregnancy in multiple sclerosis. This clone was counted once. The V segment lost 1 base and the J segment 14 bases; nucleotides outside the gene matches: 12. CDR3 length: 14 amino acids. Germline V gives CDR1 SGHTA, CDR2 FQGTGA. Profiling relied on immunoSEQ multiplex PCR, and the TCRdb table lists in-frame clones only, not all of them. The top ten clones hold about 1.5% of a sample with some 50,000 clones, around 90% of them seen once. The source material was peripheral blood, sampled in the first trimester of pregnancy. The chain is built from TRBV7-3 and TRBJ2-3, with 7 bases lining up with TRBD2. This receptor was obtained from a female donor in good health, enrolled as a control in a pregnancy study. The CDR3 DNA reads as TGTGCCAGCAGCTTAATTGGGGGGGGACCCCTCCGGTATTTT. This translates into CASSLIGGGPLRYF.